This TCR beta chain was recorded in a study of blood T cells in healthy people across ages. As for this clonotype: The antigen is undetermined.

Caucasian, healthy and from Russia, the donors were aged between roughly 6 and 95. Points from the study as a whole: For the donors, CMV status was unknown and possibly confounded expanded clonotype changes. Getting older went along with TCR beta diversity per million T cells dropping roughly linearly.

Germline loops: CDR1 DFQATT, CDR2 SNEGSKA (reference sequence). This CDR3 is 15 amino acids long. J lost 3 bases, V lost 3 bases, and 8 bases had no gene match. Next came a second PCR, run for about 6 to 12 cycles, which used a sample-barcoded 5' primer along with a J-beta primer mix. MiXCR was run by TCRdb on the 5' RACE reads, yielding one entry per CDR3 protein. The sample yields more than 700,000 distinct CDR3 sequences, around 45% seen once. This chain connects TRBV20-1 to TRBJ1-2, with TRBD1 matching 9 bases. The TCR originated in a man older than 75 in good health. Source material: blood. CDR3 coding DNA: TGCAGTGCTAGCCCCACAGGGGGCGTCGACTATGGCTACACCTTC. Translating gives CSASPTGGVDYGYTF.